The table lists the clone carrying this T cell receptor beta chain with many counts. Its antigen is still unknown. The V segment lost 0 bases and the J segment 3 bases; nucleotides outside the gene matches: 17. In germline, CDR1 is SGHVS, CDR2 FQNEAQ. The CDR3 is 19 amino acids. The data were obtained in a study of spatial heterogeneity in lung cancer. The study, taken as a whole, reports: Expanded alpha and beta TCR counts within tumors tracked tumor mutation counts. Alpha chain coverage of tumor T cells was estimated at about 7%, and beta chain coverage at around 13%.

Time point indicated: sample taken at primary tumor resection. The donors were 65 to 85 patients with non-small cell lung cancer that was early-stage and untreated. The sequenced material consisted of unsorted whole RNA from tumor, nontumor lung or frozen PBMC. TCRdb re-called the 5' RACE reads with MiXCR, one entry per CDR3 protein. The data hold 15,000 to 20,000 distinct CDR3 sequences, with around 6.5% observed a single time. This chain joins TRBV7-8 and TRBJ2-7; 7 nucleotides agree with TRBD2. The material sequenced was lung tumor tissue, taken at surgery. This TCR was sampled from a female donor with early-stage non-small cell lung cancer. CDR3 DNA: TGTGCCAGCAGCTTAGCGTCGGTGGGCGGGAGTGGCTCTCTCTACGAGCAGTACTTC. Translated: CASSLASVGGSGSLYEQYF. The full variable domain, its missing parts supplied by reference TRBV7-8 and TRBJ2-7, is GAGVSQSPRYKVAKRGQDVALRCDPISGHVSLFWYQQALGQGPEFLTYFQNEAQLDKSGLPSDRFFAERPEGSVSTLKIQRTQQEDSAVYLCASSLASVGGSGSLYEQYFGPGTRLTVT.